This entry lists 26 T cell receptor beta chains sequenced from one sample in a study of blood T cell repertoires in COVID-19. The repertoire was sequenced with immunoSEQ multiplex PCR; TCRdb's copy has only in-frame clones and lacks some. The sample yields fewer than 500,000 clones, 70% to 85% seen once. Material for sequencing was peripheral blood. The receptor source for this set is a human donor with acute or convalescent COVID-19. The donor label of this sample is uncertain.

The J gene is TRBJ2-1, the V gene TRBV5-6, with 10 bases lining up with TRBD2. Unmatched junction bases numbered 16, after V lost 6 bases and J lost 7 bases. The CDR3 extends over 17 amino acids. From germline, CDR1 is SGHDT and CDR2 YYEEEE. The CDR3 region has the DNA TGTGCCAGCACCCCCAGGGCAGCGGGAGGGCTCGCTAATGAGCAGTTCTTC. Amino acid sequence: CASTPRAAGGLANEQFF.

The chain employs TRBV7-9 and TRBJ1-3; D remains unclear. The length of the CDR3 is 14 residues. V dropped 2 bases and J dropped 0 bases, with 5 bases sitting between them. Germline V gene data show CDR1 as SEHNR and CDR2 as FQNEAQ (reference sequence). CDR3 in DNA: TGTGCCAGCAGCTTATCAGGCTCTGGAAACACCATATATTTT. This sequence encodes CASSLSGSGNTIYF.

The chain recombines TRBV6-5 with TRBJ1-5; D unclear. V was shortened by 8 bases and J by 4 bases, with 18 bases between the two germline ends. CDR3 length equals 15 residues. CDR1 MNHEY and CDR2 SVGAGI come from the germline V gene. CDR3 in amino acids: CASSEGRVPNQPQHF. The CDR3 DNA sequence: TGTGCCAGCTCGGAAGGCCGGGTCCCTAATCAGCCCCAGCATTTT.

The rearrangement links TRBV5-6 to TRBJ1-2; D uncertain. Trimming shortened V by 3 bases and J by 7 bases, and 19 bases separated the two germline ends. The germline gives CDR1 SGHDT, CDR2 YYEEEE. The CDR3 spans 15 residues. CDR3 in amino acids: CASSSLGILVSGYTF. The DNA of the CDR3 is TGTGCCAGCAGCTCCCTCGGTATCTTGGTTTCTGGCTACACCTTC.

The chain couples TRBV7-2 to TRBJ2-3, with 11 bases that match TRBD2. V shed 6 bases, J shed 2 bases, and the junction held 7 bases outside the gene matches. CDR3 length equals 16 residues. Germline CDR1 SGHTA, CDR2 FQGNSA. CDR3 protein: CASRPPGLADTDTQYF. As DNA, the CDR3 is TGTGCCAGCAGACCTCCGGGACTAGCGGACACAGATACGCAGTATTTT.

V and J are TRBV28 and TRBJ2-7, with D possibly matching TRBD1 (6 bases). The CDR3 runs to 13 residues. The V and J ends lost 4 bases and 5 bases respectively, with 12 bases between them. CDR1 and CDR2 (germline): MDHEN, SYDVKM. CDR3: CASSSWTEDEQYF. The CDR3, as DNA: TGTGCCAGCAGTTCATGGACAGAAGACGAGCAGTACTTC. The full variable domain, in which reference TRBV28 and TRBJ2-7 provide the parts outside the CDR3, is DVKVTQSSRYLVKRTGEKVFLECVQDMDHENMFWYRQDPGLGLRLIYFSYDVKMKEKGDIPEGYSVSREKKERFSLILESASTNQTSMYLCASSSWTEDEQYFGPGTRLTVT.

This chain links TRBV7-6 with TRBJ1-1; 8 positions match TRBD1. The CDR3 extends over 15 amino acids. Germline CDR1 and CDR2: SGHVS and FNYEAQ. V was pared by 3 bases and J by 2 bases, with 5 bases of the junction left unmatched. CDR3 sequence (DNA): TGTGCCAGCAGCTTCTCTGCAGGGGGCAACACTGAAGCTTTCTTT. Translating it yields CASSFSAGGNTEAFF.

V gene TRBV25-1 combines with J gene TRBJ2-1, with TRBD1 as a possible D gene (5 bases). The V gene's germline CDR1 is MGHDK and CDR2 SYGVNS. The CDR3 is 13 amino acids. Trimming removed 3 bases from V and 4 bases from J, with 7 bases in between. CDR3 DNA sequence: TGTGCCAGCAGTGATCCAGGGTACAATGAGCAGTTCTTC. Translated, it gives CASSDPGYNEQFF.

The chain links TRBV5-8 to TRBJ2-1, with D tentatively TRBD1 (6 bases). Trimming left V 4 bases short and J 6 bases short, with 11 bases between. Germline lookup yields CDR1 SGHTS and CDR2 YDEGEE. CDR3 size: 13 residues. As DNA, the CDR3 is TGTGCCAGCAGCATTCTACAGGGCAATGAGCAGTTCTTC. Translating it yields CASSILQGNEQFF.

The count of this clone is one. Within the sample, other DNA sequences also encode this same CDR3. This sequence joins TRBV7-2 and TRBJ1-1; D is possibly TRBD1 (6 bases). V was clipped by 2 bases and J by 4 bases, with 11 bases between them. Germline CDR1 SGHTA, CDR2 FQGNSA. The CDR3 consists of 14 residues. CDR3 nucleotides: TGTGCCAGCAGCTTAAAACAGGGCCGCACTGAAGCTTTCTTT. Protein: CASSLKQGRTEAFF.

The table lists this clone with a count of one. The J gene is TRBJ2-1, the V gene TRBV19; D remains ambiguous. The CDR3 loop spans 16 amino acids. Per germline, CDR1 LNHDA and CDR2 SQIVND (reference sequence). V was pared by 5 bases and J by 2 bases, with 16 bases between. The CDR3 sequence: CASSGRLTAAYNEQFF. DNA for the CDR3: TGTGCCAGTAGTGGCCGACTTACGGCCGCCTACAATGAGCAGTTCTTC.

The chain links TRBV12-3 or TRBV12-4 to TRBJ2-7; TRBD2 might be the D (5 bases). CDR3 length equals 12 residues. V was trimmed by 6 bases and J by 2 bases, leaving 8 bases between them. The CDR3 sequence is CASSGLPYEQYF. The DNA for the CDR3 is TGTGCCAGCAGCGGACTCCCCTACGAGCAGTACTTC.

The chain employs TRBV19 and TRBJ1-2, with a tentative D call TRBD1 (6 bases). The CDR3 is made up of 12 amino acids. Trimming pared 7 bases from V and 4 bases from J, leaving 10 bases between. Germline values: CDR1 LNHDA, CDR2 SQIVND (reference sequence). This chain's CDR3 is CASKTGTYGYTF. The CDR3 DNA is TGTGCCAGTAAAACAGGGACCTATGGCTACACCTTC.

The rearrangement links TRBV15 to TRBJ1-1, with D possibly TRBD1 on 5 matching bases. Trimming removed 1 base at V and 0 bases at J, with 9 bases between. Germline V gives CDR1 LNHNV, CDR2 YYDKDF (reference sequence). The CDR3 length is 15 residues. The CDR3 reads CATSRGGRMNTEAFF. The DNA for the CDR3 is TGTGCCACCAGCAGAGGGGGCCGGATGAACACTGAAGCTTTCTTT.

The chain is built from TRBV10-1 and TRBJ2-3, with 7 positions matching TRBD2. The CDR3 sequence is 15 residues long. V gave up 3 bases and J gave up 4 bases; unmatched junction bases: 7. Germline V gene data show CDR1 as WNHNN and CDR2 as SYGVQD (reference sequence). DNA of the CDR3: TGCGCCAGCAGTGATCACTCGGGAGGAGCAGATACGCAGTATTTT. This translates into CASSDHSGGADTQYF.

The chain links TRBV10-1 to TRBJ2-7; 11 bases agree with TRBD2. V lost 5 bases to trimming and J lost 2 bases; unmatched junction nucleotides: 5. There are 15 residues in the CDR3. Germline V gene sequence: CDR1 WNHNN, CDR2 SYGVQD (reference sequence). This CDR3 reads CASSWGTSGTYEQYF. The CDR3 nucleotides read TGCGCCAGCAGTTGGGGGACTAGCGGAACCTACGAGCAGTACTTC.

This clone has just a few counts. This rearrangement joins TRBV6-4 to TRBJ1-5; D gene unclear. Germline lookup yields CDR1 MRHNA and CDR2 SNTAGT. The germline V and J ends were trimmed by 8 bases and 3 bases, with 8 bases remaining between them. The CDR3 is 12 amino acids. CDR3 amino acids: CASVQNNQPQHF. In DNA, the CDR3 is TGTGCCAGCGTTCAGAACAATCAGCCCCAGCATTTT.

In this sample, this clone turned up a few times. In nucleotides, the CDR3 is TGTGCCAGCAGCTTCCTAGCGGGAACACATTCCACCGGGGAGCTGTTTTTT. Translated, it gives CASSFLAGTHSTGELFF. The chain carries TRBV5-4 and TRBJ2-2, with 9 bases that match TRBD2. V was clipped by 2 bases and J by 4 bases; unmatched bases: 9. The CDR3 spans 17 residues. Looked up from germline, CDR1 is SGHNT and CDR2 is YYREEE (reference sequence).

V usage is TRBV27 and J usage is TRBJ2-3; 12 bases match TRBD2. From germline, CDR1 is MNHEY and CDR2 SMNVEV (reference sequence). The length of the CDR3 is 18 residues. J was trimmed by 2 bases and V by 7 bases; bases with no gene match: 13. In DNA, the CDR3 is TGTGCCAGCAACTTGTTCCATGGACTAGCGGGACACACAGATACGCAGTATTTT. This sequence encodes CASNLFHGLAGHTDTQYF.

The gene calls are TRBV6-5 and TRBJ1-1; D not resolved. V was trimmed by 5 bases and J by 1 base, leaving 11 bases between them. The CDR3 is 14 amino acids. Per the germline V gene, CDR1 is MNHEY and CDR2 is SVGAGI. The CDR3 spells CASSPSHRNTEAFF. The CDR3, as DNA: TGTGCCAGCAGTCCCTCACATCGGAACACTGAAGCTTTCTTT.

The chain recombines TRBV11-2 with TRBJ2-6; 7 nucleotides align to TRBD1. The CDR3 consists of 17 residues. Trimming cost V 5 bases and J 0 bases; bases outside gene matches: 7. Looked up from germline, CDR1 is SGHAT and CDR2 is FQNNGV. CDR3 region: CASSRDHRGSGANVLTF. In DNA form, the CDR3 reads TGTGCCAGCAGCCGGGATCACAGGGGCTCTGGGGCCAACGTCCTGACTTTC.

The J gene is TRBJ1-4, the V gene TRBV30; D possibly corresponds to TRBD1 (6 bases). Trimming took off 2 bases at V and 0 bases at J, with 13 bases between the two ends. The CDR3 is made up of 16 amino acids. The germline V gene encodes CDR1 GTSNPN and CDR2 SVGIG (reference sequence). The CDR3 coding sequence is TGTGCCTGGAGTTCAGGACAGACAGCAACTAATGAAAAACTGTTTTTT. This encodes CAWSSGQTATNEKLFF.

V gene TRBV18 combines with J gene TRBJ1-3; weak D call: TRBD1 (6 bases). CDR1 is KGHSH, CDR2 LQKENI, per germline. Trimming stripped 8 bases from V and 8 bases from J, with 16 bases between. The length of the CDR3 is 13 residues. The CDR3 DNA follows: TGTGCCAGCGCTACGACAGGCTCTCACACCATATATTTT. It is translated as CASATTGSHTIYF.

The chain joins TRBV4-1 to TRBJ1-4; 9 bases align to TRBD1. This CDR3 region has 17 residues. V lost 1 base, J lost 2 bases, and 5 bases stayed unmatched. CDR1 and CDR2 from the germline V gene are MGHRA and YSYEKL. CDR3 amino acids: CASSQGGQGRTNEKLFF. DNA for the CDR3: TGCGCCAGCAGCCAAGGGGGACAGGGACGCACTAATGAAAAACTGTTTTTT.

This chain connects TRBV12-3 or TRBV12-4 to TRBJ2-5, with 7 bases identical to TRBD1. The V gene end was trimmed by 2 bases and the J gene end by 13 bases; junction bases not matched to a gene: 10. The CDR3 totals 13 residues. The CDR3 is CASSLSDRQSGYF. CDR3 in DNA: TGTGCCAGCAGTTTATCGGACAGGCAAAGTGGGTACTTC.

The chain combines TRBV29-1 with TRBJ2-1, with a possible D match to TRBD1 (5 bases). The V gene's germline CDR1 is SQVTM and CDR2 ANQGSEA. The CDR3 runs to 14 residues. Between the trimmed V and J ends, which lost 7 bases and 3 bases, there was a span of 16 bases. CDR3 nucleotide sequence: TGCAGCGCCTTCCCTCCCAGGGACTACAATGAGCAGTTCTTC. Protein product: CSAFPPRDYNEQFF.